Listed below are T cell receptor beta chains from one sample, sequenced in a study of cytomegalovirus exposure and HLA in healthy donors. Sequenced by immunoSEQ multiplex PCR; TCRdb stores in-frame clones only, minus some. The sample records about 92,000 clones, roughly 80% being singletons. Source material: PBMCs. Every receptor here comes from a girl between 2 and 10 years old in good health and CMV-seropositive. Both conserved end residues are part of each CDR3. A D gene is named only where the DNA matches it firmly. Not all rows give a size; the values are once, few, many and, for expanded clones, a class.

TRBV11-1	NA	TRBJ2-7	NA	TGTGCCAGCAGCTTAGGGGTGAGCGGGGAGCAGTACTTC	CASSLGVSGEQYF
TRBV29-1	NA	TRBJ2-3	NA	TGCAGCGTTGACCCGGCGGGCGGGGATACGCAGTATTTT	CSVDPAGGDTQYF
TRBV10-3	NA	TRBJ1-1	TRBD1	TGTGCCATCCAGGACAGGGACCTTACTGAAGCTTTCTTT	CAIQDRDLTEAFF
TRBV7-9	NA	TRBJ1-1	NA	TGTTCGACGGCAGGGGACGACACTGAAGCTTTCTTT	CSTAGDDTEAFF
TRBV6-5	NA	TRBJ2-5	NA	TGTGCCAGCAGCTATTCGCATGAAGAGACCCAGTACTTC	CASSYSHEETQYF
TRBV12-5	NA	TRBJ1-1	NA	TGTGCTAGTGGTATTATTAAAGGGTGGGGCGCTGAAGCTTTCTTT	CASGIIKGWGAEAFF
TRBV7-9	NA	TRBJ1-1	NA	TGTGCCAGCAGCGCCACCGGGACAAAAGCTTTCTTT	CASSATGTKAFF
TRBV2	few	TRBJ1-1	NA	TGTGCCAGCAGTTCGGACAGCCTGAAAGCTTTCTTT	CASSSDSLKAFF
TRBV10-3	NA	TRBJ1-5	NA	TGTGCCATCAGTGAGACTTCGACAGGCCCCCGGCAGCCCCAGCATTTT	CAISETSTGPRQPQHF
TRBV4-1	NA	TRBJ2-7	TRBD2	TGCGCCAGCAGCCACCTAGCGGGAGGGTACTACGAGCAGTACTTC	CASSHLAGGYYEQYF
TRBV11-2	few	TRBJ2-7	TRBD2	TGTGCCAGCAGCTTAGGAGGCAGCGGGGGTCCCTACGAGCAGTACTTC	CASSLGGSGGPYEQYF
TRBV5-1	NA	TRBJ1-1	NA	TGCGCCAGCAGCCTACAACAGGGGAACACTGAAGCTTTCTTT	CASSLQQGNTEAFF
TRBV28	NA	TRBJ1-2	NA	TGTGCCAGCAGCCCCGTTAACTATGGCTACACCTTC	CASSPVNYGYTF
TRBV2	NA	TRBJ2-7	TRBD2	TGTGCCAGCTGGGGGGGACTTAAGGAGCAGTACTTC	CASWGGLKEQYF
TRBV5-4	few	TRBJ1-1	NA	TGTGCCAGCAGCTTGGGGCCACGGGACACTGAAGCTTTCTTT	CASSLGPRDTEAFF
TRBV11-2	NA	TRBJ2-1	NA	TGTGCCAGCAGCTTTCAAGGGGTTTTTTCCAATGAGCAGTTCTTC	CASSFQGVFSNEQFF
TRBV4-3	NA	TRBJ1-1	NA	TGCGCCAGCAGTCCCACCTTCAGGGACTCCACTGAAGCTTTCTTT	CASSPTFRDSTEAFF
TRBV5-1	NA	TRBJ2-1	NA	TGCGCCAGCAACTACGTCCCCCAGAAAAGCTCCTACAATGAGCAGTTCTTC	CASNYVPQKSSYNEQFF
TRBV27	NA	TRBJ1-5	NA	TGTGCCAGCAGTGGGGGGGCCCAGCCCCAGCATTTT	CASSGGAQPQHF
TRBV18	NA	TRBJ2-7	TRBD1	TGTGCCAGCTCACCTTCGACAGGGCAGGACGAGCAGTACTTC	CASSPSTGQDEQYF
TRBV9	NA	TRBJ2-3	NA	TGTGCCAGCAGCGCTGTAGGGAGTCGGGGAGATACGCAGTATTTT	CASSAVGSRGDTQYF
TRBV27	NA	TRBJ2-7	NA	TGTGCCAGCAGTTTAGCGGGAAGGGAGCAGTACTTC	CASSLAGREQYF
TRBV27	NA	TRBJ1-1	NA	TGTGCCAGCAGTATTAGGGGCGGGAACACTGAAGCTTTCTTT	CASSIRGGNTEAFF
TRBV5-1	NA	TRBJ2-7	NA	TGCGCCAGCAGCCCATCCGGCTCGTCAGCGCCGTACGAGCAGTACTTC	CASSPSGSSAPYEQYF
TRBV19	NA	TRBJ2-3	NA	TGTGCCAGTCTACCATATACGCAGTATTTT	CASLPYTQYF
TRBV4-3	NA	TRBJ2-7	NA	TGCGCCAGCAGCCCAGACGGGCGGGGAGCCTACGAGCAGTACTTC	CASSPDGRGAYEQYF
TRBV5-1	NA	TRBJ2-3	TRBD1	TGCGCCAGCAGCTTGGGTAGGGACAGCGAGCAGTATTTT	CASSLGRDSEQYF
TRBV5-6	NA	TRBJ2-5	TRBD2	TGTGCCAGCAGCTTTAGCGGGAGGGAAGAGACCCAGTACTTC	CASSFSGREETQYF
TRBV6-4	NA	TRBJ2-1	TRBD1	TGTGCCAGCAGTGTCCACAGCGGGACAGGGGGGAATGAGCAGTTCTTC	CASSVHSGTGGNEQFF